This TCR beta chain emerged from a study of control samples from healthy donors and cancer patients. Germline V gene lookup returns CDR1 MGHDK and CDR2 SYGVNS. CDR3 size: 12 residues. Trimming took 10 bases from V and 2 from J; bases not matched to a gene: 4. Some clones are missing from TCRdb's copy, which holds only in-frame ones; the method was immunoSEQ multiplex PCR. The sample carries roughly 95,000 clones, roughly nine tenths recorded once. The TCR was taken from a woman aged 30 to 39 in good health. This chain links TRBV25-1 with TRBJ2-5, with 7 bases matching TRBD1. Material for sequencing was blood. The CDR3: CATRQGQETQYF. The CDR3 bases are TGTGCCACCCGACAGGGACAAGAGACCCAGTACTTC.